This TCR beta chain was observed in a study of PD-1 blockade in classical Hodgkin lymphoma. Study-level points and caveats: The study found complete responders had baseline diversity similar to newly diagnosed patients. A significant rise in TCR diversity was seen by C4D1 for CD4+ cells but not for CD8+ cells. Anyone who began nivolumab under 1 year after ASCT was excluded.

Using immunoSEQ multiplex PCR, the repertoire was profiled, and TCRdb retains in-frame clones only, with some absent. This table has some 100,000 clones, roughly 92% appearing once. Brentuximab vedotin exposure varied among the patients, all of whom had relapsed after autologous stem cell transplantation. About this clone: Its antigen is still unknown.

This CDR3 spans 13 amino acids. Germline assignment: CDR1 GTSNPN and CDR2 SVGIG (reference sequence). The rearrangement joins TRBV30 to TRBJ2-5; D is undetermined. The J call may be in error: the DNA end matches TRBJ2-7 better. The receptor comes from a human donor with classical Hodgkin lymphoma. The sequencing here drew on peripheral blood mononuclear cells (PBMCs), taken at baseline. CDR3 sequence reads: CAWSADPPYEQYF. CDR3 in DNA: TGTGCCTGGAGTGCAGACCCCCCCTACGAGCAGTACTTC.